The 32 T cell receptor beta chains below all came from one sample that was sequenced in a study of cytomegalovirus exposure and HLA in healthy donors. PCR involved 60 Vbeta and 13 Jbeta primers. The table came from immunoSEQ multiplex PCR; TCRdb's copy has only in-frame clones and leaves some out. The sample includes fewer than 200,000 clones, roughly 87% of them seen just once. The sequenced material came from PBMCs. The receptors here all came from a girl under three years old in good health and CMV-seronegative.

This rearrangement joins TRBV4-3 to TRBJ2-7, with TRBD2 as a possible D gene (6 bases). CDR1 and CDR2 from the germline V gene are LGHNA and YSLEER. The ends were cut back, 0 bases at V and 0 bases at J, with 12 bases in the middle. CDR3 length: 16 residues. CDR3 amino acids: CASSQDLGGNSYEQYF. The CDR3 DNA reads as TGCGCCAGCAGCCAAGATCTGGGCGGGAACTCCTACGAGCAGTACTTC.

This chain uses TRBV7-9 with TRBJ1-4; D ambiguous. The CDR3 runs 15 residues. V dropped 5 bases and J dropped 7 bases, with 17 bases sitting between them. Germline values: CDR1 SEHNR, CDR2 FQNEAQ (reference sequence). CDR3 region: CASSRLRGVVEKLFF. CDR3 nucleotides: TGTGCCAGCAGCAGACTTCGGGGTGTGGTTGAAAAACTGTTTTTT.

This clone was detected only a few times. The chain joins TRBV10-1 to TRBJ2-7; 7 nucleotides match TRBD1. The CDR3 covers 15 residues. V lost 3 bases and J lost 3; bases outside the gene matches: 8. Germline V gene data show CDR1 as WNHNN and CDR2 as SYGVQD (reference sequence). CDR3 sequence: CASSDQRRDSYEQYF. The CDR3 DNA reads TGCGCCAGCAGTGACCAAAGAAGGGACAGCTACGAGCAGTACTTC.

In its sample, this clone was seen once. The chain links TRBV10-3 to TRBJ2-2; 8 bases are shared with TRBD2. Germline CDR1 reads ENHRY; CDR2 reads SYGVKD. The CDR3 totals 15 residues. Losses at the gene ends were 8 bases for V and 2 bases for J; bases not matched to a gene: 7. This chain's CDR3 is CAIAAGVRNTGELFF. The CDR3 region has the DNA TGTGCCATCGCAGCGGGAGTCAGAAACACCGGGGAGCTGTTTTTT.

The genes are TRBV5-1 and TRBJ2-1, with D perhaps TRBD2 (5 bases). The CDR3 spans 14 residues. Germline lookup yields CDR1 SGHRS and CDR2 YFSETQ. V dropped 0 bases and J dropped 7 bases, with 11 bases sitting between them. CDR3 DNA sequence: TGCGCCAGCAGCTTGGATCGGGAAGGAAATGAGCAGTTCTTC. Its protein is CASSLDREGNEQFF.

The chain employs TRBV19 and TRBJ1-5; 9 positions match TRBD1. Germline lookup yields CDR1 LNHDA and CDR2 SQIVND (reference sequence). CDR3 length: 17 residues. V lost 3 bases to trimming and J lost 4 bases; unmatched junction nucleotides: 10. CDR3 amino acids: CASSIRPPGQGNQPQHF. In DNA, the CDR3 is TGTGCCAGTAGTATTCGGCCCCCGGGACAGGGTAATCAGCCCCAGCATTTT. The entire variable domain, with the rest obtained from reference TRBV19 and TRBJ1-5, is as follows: DGGITQSPKYLFRKEGQNVTLSCEQNLNHDAMYWYRQDPGQGLRLIYYSQIVNDFQKGDIAEGYSVSREKKESFPLTVTSAQKNPTAFYLCASSIRPPGQGNQPQHFGDGTRLSIL.

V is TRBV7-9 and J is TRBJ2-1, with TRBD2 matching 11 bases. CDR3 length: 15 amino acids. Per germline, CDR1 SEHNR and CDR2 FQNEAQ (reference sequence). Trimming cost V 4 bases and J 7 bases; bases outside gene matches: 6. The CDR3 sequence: CASSYTSGSGNEQFF. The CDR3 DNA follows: TGTGCCAGCAGCTACACTAGCGGGAGTGGTAATGAGCAGTTCTTC. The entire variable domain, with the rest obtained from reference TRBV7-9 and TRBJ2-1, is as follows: DTGVSQNPRHKITKRGQNVTFRCDPISEHNRLYWYRQTLGQGPEFLTYFQNEAQLEKSRLLSDRFSAERPKGSFSTLEIQRTEQGDSAMYLCASSYTSGSGNEQFFGPGTRLTVL.

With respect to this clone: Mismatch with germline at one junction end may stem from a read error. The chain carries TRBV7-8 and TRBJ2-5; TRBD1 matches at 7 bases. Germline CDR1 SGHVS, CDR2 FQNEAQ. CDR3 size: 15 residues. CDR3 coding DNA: TGTGCCAACAGCTTGGCAGGGGGTCCCCAAGAGACCCAGTACTTC. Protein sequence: CANSLAGGPQETQYF.

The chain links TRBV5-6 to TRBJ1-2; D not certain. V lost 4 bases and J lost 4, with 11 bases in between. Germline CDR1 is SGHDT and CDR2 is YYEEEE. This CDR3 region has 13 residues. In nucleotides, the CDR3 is TGTGCCAGCAGCCCCTCTATAGTCTATGGCTACACCTTC. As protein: CASSPSIVYGYTF. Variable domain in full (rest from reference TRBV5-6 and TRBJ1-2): DAGVTQSPTHLIKTRGQQVTLRCSPKSGHDTVSWYQQALGQGPQFIFQYYEEEERQRGNFPDRFSGHQFPNYSSELNVNALLLGDSALYLCASSPSIVYGYTFGSGTRLTVV.

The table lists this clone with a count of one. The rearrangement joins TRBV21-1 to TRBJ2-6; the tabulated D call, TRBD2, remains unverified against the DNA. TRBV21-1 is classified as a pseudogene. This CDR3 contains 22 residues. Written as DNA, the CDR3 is TGTGCCAGCAGCAAAGAAGGCTTGGGAGGGGGACGGCCAACTGGTATAGCCAACGTCCTGACTTTC. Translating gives CASSKEGLGGGRPTGIANVLTF.

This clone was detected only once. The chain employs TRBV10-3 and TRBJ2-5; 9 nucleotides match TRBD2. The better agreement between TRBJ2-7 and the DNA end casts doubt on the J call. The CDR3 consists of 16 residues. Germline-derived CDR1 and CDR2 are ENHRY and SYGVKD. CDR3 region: CAISDPAGGPPYEQYF. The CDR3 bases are TGTGCCATCAGTGACCCAGCGGGGGGCCCCCCCTACGAGCAGTACTTC.

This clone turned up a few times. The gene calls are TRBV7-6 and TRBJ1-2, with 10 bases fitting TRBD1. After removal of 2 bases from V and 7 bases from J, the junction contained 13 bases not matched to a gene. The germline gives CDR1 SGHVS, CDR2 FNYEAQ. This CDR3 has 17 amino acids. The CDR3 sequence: CASSLSPPGTGDLGYTF. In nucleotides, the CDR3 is TGTGCCAGCAGCTTATCGCCCCCCGGGACAGGGGACCTTGGCTACACCTTC.

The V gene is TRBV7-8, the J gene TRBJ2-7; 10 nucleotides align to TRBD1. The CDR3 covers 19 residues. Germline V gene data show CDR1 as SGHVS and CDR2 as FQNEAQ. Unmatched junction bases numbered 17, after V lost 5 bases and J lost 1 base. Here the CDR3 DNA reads TGTGCCAGCAGCGCAGACAGGGGGCGCGATCGGGTCACATCCTACGAGCAGTACTTC. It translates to CASSADRGRDRVTSYEQYF.

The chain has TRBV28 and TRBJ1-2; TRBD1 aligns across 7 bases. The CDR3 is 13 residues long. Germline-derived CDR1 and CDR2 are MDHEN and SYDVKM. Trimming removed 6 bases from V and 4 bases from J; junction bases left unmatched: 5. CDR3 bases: TGTGCCAGCAGCCGGGGACAGAGCTATGGCTACACCTTC. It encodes CASSRGQSYGYTF.

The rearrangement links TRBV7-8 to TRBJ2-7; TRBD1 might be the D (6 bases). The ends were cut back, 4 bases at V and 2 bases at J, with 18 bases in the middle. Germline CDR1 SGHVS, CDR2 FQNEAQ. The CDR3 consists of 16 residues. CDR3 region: CASSSPSQGQTYEQYF. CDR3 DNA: TGTGCCAGCAGCTCGCCCTCTCAAGGACAGACCTACGAGCAGTACTTC.

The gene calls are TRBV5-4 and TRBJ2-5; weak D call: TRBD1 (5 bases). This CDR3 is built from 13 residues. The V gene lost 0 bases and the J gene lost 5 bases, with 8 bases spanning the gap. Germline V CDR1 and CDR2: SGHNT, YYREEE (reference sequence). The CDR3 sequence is CASSLGGVETQYF. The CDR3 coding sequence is TGTGCCAGCAGCTTGGGGGGCGTGGAGACCCAGTACTTC.

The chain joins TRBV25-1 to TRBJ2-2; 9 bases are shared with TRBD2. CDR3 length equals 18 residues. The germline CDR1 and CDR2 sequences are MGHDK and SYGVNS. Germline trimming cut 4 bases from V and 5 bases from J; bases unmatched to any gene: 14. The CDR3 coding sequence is TGTGCCAGCAGTGCCGATATACCGGGACTAGCTGTAACCGGGGAGCTGTTTTTT. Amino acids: CASSADIPGLAVTGELFF. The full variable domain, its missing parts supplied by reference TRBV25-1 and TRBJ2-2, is EADIYQTPRYLVIGTGKKITLECSQTMGHDKMYWYQQDPGMELHLIHYSYGVNSTEKGDLSSESTVSRIRTEHFPLTLESARPSHTSQYLCASSADIPGLAVTGELFFGEGSRLTVL.

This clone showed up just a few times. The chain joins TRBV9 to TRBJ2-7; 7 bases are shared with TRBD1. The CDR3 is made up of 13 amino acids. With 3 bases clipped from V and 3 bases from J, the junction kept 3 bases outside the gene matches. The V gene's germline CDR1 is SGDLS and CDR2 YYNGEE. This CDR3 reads CASSETGNYEQYF. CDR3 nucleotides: TGTGCCAGCAGCGAGACAGGGAACTACGAGCAGTACTTC.

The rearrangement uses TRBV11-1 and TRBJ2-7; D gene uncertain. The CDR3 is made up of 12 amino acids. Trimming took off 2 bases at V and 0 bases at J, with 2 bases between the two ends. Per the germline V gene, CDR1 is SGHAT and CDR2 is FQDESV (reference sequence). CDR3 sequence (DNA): TGTGCCAGCAGCTTACTCTCCTACGAGCAGTACTTC. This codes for CASSLLSYEQYF.

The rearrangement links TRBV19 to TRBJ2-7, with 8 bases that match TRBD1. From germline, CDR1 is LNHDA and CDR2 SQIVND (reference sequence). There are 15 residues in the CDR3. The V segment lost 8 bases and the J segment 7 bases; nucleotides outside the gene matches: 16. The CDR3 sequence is CASHRQGATIREQYF. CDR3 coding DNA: TGTGCCAGTCATCGGCAGGGGGCTACTATACGGGAGCAGTACTTC.

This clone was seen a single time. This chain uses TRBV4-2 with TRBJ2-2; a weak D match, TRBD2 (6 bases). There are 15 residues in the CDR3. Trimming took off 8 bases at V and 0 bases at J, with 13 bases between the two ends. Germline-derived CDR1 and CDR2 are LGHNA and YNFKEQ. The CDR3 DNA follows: TGTGCCAGCGCACGGTCGGGGGCGAACACCGGGGAGCTGTTTTTT. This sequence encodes CASARSGANTGELFF.

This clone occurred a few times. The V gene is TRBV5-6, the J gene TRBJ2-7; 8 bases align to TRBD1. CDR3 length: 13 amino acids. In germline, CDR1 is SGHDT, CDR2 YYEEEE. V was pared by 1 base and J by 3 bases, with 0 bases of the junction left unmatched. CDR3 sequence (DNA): TGTGCCAGCAGCTTGACAGGGGGCTACGAGCAGTACTTC. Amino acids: CASSLTGGYEQYF.

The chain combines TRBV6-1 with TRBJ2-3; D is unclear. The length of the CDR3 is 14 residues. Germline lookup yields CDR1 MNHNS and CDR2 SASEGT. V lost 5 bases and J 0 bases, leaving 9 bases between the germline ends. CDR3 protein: CASSLTASTDTQYF. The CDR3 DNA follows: TGTGCCAGCAGTCTCACAGCTAGCACAGATACGCAGTATTTT.

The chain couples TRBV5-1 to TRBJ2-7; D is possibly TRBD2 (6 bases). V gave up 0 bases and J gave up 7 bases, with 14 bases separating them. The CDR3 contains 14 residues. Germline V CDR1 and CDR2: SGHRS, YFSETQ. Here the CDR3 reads CASSLVRGIGEQYF. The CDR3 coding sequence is TGCGCCAGCAGCTTGGTTCGGGGGATAGGAGAGCAGTACTTC.

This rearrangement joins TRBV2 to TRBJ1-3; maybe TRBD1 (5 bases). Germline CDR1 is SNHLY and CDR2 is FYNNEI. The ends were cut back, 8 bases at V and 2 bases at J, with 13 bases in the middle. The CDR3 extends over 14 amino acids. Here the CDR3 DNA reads TGTGCCAGCCTCACGGGGGTCGCTGGAAACACCATATATTTT. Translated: CASLTGVAGNTIYF.

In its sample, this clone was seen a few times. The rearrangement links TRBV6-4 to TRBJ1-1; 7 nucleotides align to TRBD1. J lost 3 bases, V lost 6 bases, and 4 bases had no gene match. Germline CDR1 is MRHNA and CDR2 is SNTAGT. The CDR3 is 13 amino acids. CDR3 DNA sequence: TGTGCCAGCAGCTCGGACAGGTACACTGAAGCTTTCTTT. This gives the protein CASSSDRYTEAFF.

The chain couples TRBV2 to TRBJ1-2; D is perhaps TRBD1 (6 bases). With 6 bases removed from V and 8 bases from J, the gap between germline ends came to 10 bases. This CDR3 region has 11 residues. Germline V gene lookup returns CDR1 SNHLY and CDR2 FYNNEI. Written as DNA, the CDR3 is TGTGCCAGCAGGGCAGGGGTGGGCTACACCTTC. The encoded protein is CASRAGVGYTF.

DNA for the CDR3: TGTGCCAGCAGCCCCGCTGAGGGTGCGAAAGGTTCACCCCTCCACTTT. Its translation is CASSPAEGAKGSPLHF. V is TRBV5-4 and J is TRBJ1-6; no reliable D call. The length of the CDR3 is 16 residues. Germline CDR1 and CDR2: SGHNT and YYREEE (reference sequence). Trimming removed 4 bases from V and 9 bases from J, with 20 bases in between.

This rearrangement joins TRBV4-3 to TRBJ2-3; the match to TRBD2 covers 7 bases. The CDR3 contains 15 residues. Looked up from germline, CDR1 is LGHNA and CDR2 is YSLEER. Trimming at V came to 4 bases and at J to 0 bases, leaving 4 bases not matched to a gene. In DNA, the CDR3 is TGCGCCAGCAGCCCGCTAGCGGCTAGCACAGATACGCAGTATTTT. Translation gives CASSPLAASTDTQYF.

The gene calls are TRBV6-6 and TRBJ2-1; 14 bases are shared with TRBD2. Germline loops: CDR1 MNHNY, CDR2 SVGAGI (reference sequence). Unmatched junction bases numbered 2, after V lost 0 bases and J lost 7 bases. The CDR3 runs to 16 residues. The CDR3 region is CASSYSTSGGGNEQFF. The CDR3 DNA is TGTGCCAGCAGTTACTCGACTAGCGGGGGGGGAAATGAGCAGTTCTTC.

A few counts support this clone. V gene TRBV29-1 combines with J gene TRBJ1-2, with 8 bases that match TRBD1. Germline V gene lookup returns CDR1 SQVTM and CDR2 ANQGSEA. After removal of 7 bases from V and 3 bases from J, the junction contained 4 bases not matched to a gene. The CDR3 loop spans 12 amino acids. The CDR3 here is CSGGTGDYGYTF. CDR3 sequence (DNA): TGCAGCGGGGGGACAGGTGACTATGGCTACACCTTC.

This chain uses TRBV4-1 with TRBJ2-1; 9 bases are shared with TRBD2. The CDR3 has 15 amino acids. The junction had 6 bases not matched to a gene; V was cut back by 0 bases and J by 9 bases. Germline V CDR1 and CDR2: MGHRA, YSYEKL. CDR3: CASSQERGGLGEQFF. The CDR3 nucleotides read TGCGCCAGCAGCCAAGAGCGGGGGGGCCTTGGTGAGCAGTTCTTC.